This TCR beta chain came from a study of blood T cell repertoires in COVID-19. Study information: Some COVID-19 samples were acute and others convalescent; all came from the United States, Italy and Spain.

The CDR3 covers 13 residues. CDR1 KGHDR and CDR2 SFDVKD come from the germline V gene. V was clipped by 4 bases and J by 9 bases, with 12 bases between them. TCRdb keeps only in-frame clones here, not all; method: immunoSEQ multiplex PCR. Among hundreds of thousands of clones, approximately 86% were seen once, and the ten largest hold 2.1%. This receptor was obtained from a woman aged 30 to 39 who had recovered from COVID-19. Sample: peripheral blood. The rearrangement uses TRBV24-1 and TRBJ2-1, with D possibly being TRBD1 (5 bases). CDR3: CATSERQGSEQFF. The CDR3, as DNA: TGTGCCACCAGTGAACGTCAGGGCAGTGAGCAGTTCTTC.